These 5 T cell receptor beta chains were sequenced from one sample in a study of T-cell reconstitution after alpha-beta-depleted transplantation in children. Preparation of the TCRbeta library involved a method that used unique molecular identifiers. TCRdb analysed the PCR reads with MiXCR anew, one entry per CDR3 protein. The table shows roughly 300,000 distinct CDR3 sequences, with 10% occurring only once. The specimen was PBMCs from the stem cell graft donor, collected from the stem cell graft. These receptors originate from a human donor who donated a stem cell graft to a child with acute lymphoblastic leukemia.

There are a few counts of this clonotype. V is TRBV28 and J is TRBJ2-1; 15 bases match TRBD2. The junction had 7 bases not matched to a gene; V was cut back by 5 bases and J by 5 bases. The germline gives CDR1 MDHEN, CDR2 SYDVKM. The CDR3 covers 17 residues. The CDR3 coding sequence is TGTGCCAGCAGTCAAGGACTAGCGGGAGGGCCTAACAATGAGCAGTTCTTC. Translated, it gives CASSQGLAGGPNNEQFF.

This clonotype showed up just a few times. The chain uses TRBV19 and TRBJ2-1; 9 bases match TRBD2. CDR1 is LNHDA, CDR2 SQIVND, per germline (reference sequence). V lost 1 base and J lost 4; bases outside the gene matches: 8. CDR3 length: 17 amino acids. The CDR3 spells CASSIVITSGSYNEQFF. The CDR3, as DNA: TGTGCCAGTAGTATAGTAATAACTAGCGGGTCATACAATGAGCAGTTCTTC. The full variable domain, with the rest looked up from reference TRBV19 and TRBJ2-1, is DGGITQSPKYLFRKEGQNVTLSCEQNLNHDAMYWYRQDPGQGLRLIYYSQIVNDFQKGDIAEGYSVSREKKESFPLTVTSAQKNPTAFYLCASSIVITSGSYNEQFFGPGTRLTVL.

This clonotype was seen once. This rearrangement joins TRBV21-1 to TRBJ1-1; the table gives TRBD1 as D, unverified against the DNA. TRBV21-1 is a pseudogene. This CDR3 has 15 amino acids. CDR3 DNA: TGTGCCAGCAGCAAAGAAAGGGGGCAGAACACTGAAGCTTTCTTT. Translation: CASSKERGQNTEAFF.

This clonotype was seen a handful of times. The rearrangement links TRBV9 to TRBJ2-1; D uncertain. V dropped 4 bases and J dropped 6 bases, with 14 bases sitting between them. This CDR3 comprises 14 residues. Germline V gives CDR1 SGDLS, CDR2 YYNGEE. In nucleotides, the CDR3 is TGTGCCAGCAGCCCCATGCAAGGATTCAATGAGCAGTTCTTC. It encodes CASSPMQGFNEQFF.

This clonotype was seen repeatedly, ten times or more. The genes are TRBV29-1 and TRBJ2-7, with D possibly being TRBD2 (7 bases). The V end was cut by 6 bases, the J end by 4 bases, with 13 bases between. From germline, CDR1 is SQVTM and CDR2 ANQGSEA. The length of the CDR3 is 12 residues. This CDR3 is CSVGRGGYEQYF. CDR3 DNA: TGCAGCGTGGGGAGGGGGGGGTACGAGCAGTACTTC.